The 6 T cell receptor beta chains reported below all come from one sample, sequenced in a study of blood T cell repertoires in COVID-19. Some clones are missing from TCRdb's copy, which holds only in-frame ones; the method was immunoSEQ multiplex PCR. The sample yields roughly 140,000 clones, more than 65% seen once. The sequencing sample was made of peripheral blood. All receptors derive from a man in his 60s with acute or convalescent COVID-19.

V is TRBV7-2 and J is TRBJ2-7; 8 bases align to TRBD2. This CDR3 is built from 15 residues. The V and J ends lost 3 bases and 3 bases, in that order; junction bases with no gene match: 7. Germline V gene data show CDR1 as SGHTA and CDR2 as FQGNSA. The CDR3 DNA reads as TGTGCCAGCAGCTTCGCCGGGACTAGGAACTACGAGCAGTACTTC. This encodes CASSFAGTRNYEQYF.

This clone was counted once. The J gene is TRBJ2-5, the V gene TRBV3-1 (or the pseudogene TRBV3-2), with D possibly TRBD2 on 5 matching bases. The CDR3 totals 14 residues. V gave up 4 bases and J gave up 5 bases, with 14 bases separating them. The germline CDR1 and CDR2 sequences are LGHDT and YNNKEL (reference sequence). This CDR3 reads CASSPRDQGETQYF. DNA of the CDR3: TGTGCCAGCAGCCCCCGGGATCAAGGGGAGACCCAGTACTTC.

This chain joins TRBV6-6 and TRBJ1-3; 8 nucleotides align to TRBD1. The CDR3 has 14 residues. V shed 6 bases and J 5 bases; nucleotides not matched to a gene: 6. Per germline, CDR1 MNHNY and CDR2 SVGAGI (reference sequence). The CDR3 nucleotides are TGTGCCAGCAGACAGGGGGTGAACCGAAACACCATATATTTT. Translating it yields CASRQGVNRNTIYF.

CDR3: CASSLEQGLTEAFF. For the CDR3, the DNA is TGCGCCAGCAGCTTGGAACAGGGACTAACTGAAGCTTTCTTT. The V call is TRBV5-1, the J call TRBJ1-1; tentatively, D is TRBD1 (6 bases). Per the germline V gene, CDR1 is SGHRS and CDR2 is YFSETQ. The CDR3 runs 14 residues. Trimming removed 0 bases from V and 5 bases from J, with 11 bases in between.

This sequence joins TRBV28 and TRBJ2-7, with 7 bases aligning to TRBD1. The CDR3 sequence is 15 residues long. Germline assignment: CDR1 MDHEN and CDR2 SYDVKM. The J segment lost 4 bases and the V segment lost 11 bases, leaving 17 bases of the junction unmatched. CDR3 in amino acids: CASLGPGQTVYEQYF. The CDR3 nucleotides are TGTGCCTCCCTTGGGCCGGGACAGACCGTTTACGAGCAGTACTTC.

This clone was counted a single time. The V and J genes are TRBV6-6 and TRBJ2-1; D gene ambiguous. CDR3 length: 16 amino acids. From germline, CDR1 is MNHNY and CDR2 SVGAGI (reference sequence). V was pared by 7 bases and J by 0 bases, with 16 bases between. The CDR3 nucleotides read TGTGCCAGCAACCAAGTAGCACTCAGCTCCTACAATGAGCAGTTCTTC. Protein sequence: CASNQVALSSYNEQFF.